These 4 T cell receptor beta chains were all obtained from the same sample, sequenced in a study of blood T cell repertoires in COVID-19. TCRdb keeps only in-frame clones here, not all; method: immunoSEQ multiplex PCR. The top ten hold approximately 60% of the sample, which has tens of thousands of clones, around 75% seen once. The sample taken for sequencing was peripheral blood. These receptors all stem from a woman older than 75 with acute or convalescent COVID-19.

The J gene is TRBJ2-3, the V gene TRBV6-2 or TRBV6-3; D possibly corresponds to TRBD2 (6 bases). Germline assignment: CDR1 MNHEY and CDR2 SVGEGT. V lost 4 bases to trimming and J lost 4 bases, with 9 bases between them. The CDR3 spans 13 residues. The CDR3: CASSSDYPDTQYF. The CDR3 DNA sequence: TGTGCCAGCAGTTCGGACTACCCAGATACGCAGTATTTT.

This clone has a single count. CDR3 residues: CASSQEDGTGGYEQYF. The CDR3 DNA reads as TGCGCCAGCAGCCAAGAGGATGGGACGGGGGGCTACGAGCAGTACTTC. J is TRBJ2-7 and V is TRBV4-3; 7 nucleotides agree with TRBD2. The CDR3 has 16 residues. From germline, CDR1 is LGHNA and CDR2 YSLEER. Trimming took 0 bases from V and 3 from J; bases not matched to a gene: 8.

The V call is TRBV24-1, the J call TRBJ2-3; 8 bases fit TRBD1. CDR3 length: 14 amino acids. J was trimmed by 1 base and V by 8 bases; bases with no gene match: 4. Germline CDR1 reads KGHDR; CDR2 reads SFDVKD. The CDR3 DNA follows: TGTGCCACCACCGGGGGACAGGGCACAGATACGCAGTATTTT. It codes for CATTGGQGTDTQYF.

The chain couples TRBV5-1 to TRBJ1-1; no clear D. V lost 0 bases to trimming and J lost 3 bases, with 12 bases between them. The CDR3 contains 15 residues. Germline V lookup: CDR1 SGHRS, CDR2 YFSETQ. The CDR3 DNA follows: TGCGCCAGCAGCTTGGGGCCAAGCACAGACACTGAAGCTTTCTTT. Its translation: CASSLGPSTDTEAFF.